Shown below are 22 T cell receptor beta chains from a single sample sequenced in a study of response to subunit inactivated influenza vaccine. In TCRdb, the RT-PCR reads were re-called with MiXCR into one record per CDR3 protein. Altogether hundreds of thousands of distinct CDR3 sequences are present, approximately 7.1% being singletons, with the ten largest covering roughly 13%. The sequenced sample was PBMCs from blood, obtained about 24 months after vaccination. Source of these receptors: a man between 50 and 69 years old who received an inactivated influenza vaccine.

This clonotype was observed a handful of times. V gene TRBV27 combines with J gene TRBJ1-5; D not certain. Germline V gene sequence: CDR1 MNHEY, CDR2 SMNVEV (reference sequence). Trimming removed 6 bases from V and 0 bases from J, with 18 bases in between. The CDR3 covers 17 residues. The CDR3 loop reads CASRPSFSPDSNQPQHF. The CDR3 region has the DNA TGTGCCAGCAGACCCTCATTTTCCCCCGATAGCAATCAGCCCCAGCATTTT.

The chain carries TRBV2 and TRBJ2-1; a weak D match, TRBD2 (7 bases). V gave up 8 bases and J gave up 10 bases, with 18 bases separating them. The germline V gene encodes CDR1 SNHLY and CDR2 FYNNEI. The CDR3 sequence is 13 residues long. CDR3 loop: CASDLRGGKEQFF. The CDR3 DNA reads TGTGCCAGCGATCTTAGGGGGGGCAAGGAGCAGTTCTTC.

CDR3 DNA: TGCAGTGCCGTAGGTATAGCGGGAGCCTACGAGCAGTACTTC. This sequence encodes CSAVGIAGAYEQYF. V and J are TRBV20-1 and TRBJ2-7; 9 bases map to TRBD2. V was clipped by 6 bases and J by 2 bases; unmatched bases: 8. The CDR3 extends over 14 amino acids. Germline V gene data show CDR1 as DFQATT and CDR2 as SNEGSKA (reference sequence).

CDR3 amino acids: CSAPPHNEQFF. As DNA, the CDR3 is TGCAGTGCCCCCCCTCACAATGAGCAGTTCTTC. This chain joins TRBV20-1 and TRBJ2-1; no reliable D call. There are 11 residues in the CDR3. V lost 6 bases, J lost 5 bases, and 8 bases lay in between. Germline V gives CDR1 DFQATT, CDR2 SNEGSKA (reference sequence).

This clonotype appeared a few times. The chain uses TRBV9 and TRBJ2-7, with D possibly matching TRBD1 (6 bases). Between the trimmed V and J ends, which lost 3 bases and 0 bases, there was a span of 16 bases. Per the germline V gene, CDR1 is SGDLS and CDR2 is YYNGEE. The CDR3 runs 16 residues. The CDR3 DNA reads TGTGCCAGCAGCGCCAACCCAGGGGATAGCTCCTACGAGCAGTACTTC. Protein sequence: CASSANPGDSSYEQYF. Full variable domain (remainder filled in from reference TRBV9 and TRBJ2-7): DSGVTQTPKHLITATGQRVTLRCSPRSGDLSVYWYQQSLDQGLQFLIQYYNGEERAKGNILERFSAQQFPDLHSELNLSSLELGDSALYFCASSANPGDSSYEQYFGPGTRLTVT.

This chain connects TRBV10-3 to TRBJ2-1; D gene unclear. CDR1 is ENHRY and CDR2 is SYGVKD in the germline V gene. This CDR3 contains 14 residues. V shed 6 bases and J shed 0 bases, with 9 bases lying between them. This chain's CDR3 is CAIRRESSYNEQFF. The DNA of the CDR3 is TGTGCCATCAGAAGAGAAAGCTCCTACAATGAGCAGTTCTTC.

This clonotype was detected many times. V usage is TRBV24-1 and J usage is TRBJ1-2; D perhaps matches TRBD1 (6 bases). V dropped 5 bases and J dropped 8 bases, with 14 bases sitting between them. Germline V gene data show CDR1 as KGHDR and CDR2 as SFDVKD. The CDR3 is 13 residues long. The CDR3 DNA follows: TGTGCCACCAGTGCTGAACAGGGTAGAGGCTACACCTTC. This gives the protein CATSAEQGRGYTF.

The gene calls are TRBV6-5 and TRBJ1-5; D may be TRBD1 (6 bases). Trimming removed 0 bases from V and 4 bases from J, with 19 bases in between. There are 18 residues in the CDR3. Germline-derived CDR1 and CDR2 are MNHEY and SVGAGI. The CDR3 nucleotides are TGTGCCAGCAGTTACTCTAGGGGGGGGCGGGGTGGAAATCAGCCCCAGCATTTT. It specifies CASSYSRGGRGGNQPQHF.

CDR3 sequence reads: CASSLAIGLAGDNEQFF. The CDR3 region has the DNA TGTGCCAGCAGCTTAGCAATTGGGCTAGCGGGGGACAATGAGCAGTTCTTC. The chain couples TRBV7-2 to TRBJ2-1; 10 bases map to TRBD2. The CDR3 runs to 17 residues. Germline-derived CDR1 and CDR2 are SGHTA and FQGNSA. Unmatched junction bases numbered 7, after V lost 0 bases and J lost 5 bases.

The chain recombines TRBV12-2 with TRBJ2-7. TRBV12-2 is labeled a pseudogene. CDR3 length equals 15 residues. CDR3 protein: CASRLSVSQSYEQYF. The CDR3 bases are TGTGCAAGTCGCTTAAGCGTGTCTCAGTCCTACGAGCAGTACTTC.

The gene calls are TRBV20-1 and TRBJ2-1, with a possible D match to TRBD1 (6 bases). CDR3 length: 17 residues. V gave up 5 bases and J gave up 2 bases, with 22 bases separating them. The germline V gene has CDR1 DFQATT and CDR2 SNEGSKA (reference sequence). The CDR3 sequence: CSAEDRMGTFPYNEQFF. The CDR3 coding sequence is TGCAGTGCTGAAGACCGGATGGGGACATTTCCCTACAATGAGCAGTTCTTC.

This clonotype was recorded at least ten times. CDR3 coding DNA: TGCGCCAGCAGCCAAGATCCCAGGATTAATGAAAAACTGTTTTTT. Encoded protein: CASSQDPRINEKLFF. The chain is built from TRBV4-3 and TRBJ1-4; D is uncertain. Germline V gene sequence: CDR1 LGHNA, CDR2 YSLEER. The V gene lost 0 bases and the J gene lost 4 bases, with 9 bases spanning the gap. There are 15 residues in the CDR3.

This clonotype was observed a handful of times. The V and J genes are TRBV7-9 and TRBJ2-1; no firm D call. V lost 3 bases and J lost 8, with 14 bases in between. The CDR3 runs 14 residues. Germline loops: CDR1 SEHNR, CDR2 FQNEAQ (reference sequence). The CDR3 sequence is CASSFSNLPDEQFF. In nucleotides, the CDR3 is TGTGCCAGCAGCTTCTCCAATCTTCCCGATGAGCAGTTCTTC.

The chain uses TRBV7-2 and TRBJ1-1, with a possible D match to TRBD1 (6 bases). Germline V CDR1 and CDR2: SGHTA, FQGNSA. V lost 7 bases and J 4 bases, leaving 16 bases between the germline ends. The CDR3 sequence is 14 residues long. Here the CDR3 reads CASKQTGLATEAFF. The CDR3 bases are TGTGCCAGCAAACAGACAGGTCTCGCCACTGAAGCTTTCTTT. The full variable domain, in which reference TRBV7-2 and TRBJ1-1 provide the parts outside the CDR3, is GAGVSQSPSNKVTEKGKDVELRCDPISGHTALYWYRQSLGQGLEFLIYFQGNSAPDKSGLPSDRFSAERTGGSVSTLTIQRTQQEDSAVYLCASKQTGLATEAFFGQGTRLTVV.

This clonotype came up many times. The genes are TRBV9 and TRBJ2-1; D perhaps matches TRBD2 (6 bases). V lost 0 bases, J lost 8 bases, and 18 bases lay in between. This CDR3 comprises 16 residues. Germline lookup yields CDR1 SGDLS and CDR2 YYNGEE. The CDR3 reads CASSVGPSGGTDEQFF. CDR3 DNA: TGTGCCAGCAGCGTAGGCCCCAGCGGAGGGACGGATGAGCAGTTCTTC.

The chain joins TRBV6-1 to TRBJ1-3; D is undetermined. The CDR3 is 12 amino acids. CDR1 and CDR2 (germline): MNHNS, SASEGT. The V and J ends lost 7 bases and 0 bases respectively, with 4 bases between them. The CDR3: CASKLSGNTIYF. CDR3 in DNA: TGTGCCAGCAAACTCTCTGGAAACACCATATATTTT.

This chain joins TRBV10-3 and TRBJ2-3, with TRBD2 matching 7 bases. With 10 bases clipped from V and 2 bases from J, the junction kept 9 bases outside the gene matches. The CDR3 is 14 residues long. The germline gives CDR1 ENHRY, CDR2 SYGVKD. This CDR3 reads CATQLRGDTDTQYF. The DNA of the CDR3 is TGTGCCACTCAACTCCGGGGGGACACAGATACGCAGTATTTT.

This chain connects TRBV20-1 to TRBJ2-7; TRBD2 matches at 10 bases. Trimming removed 5 bases from V and 1 base from J; junction bases left unmatched: 5. Germline loops: CDR1 DFQATT, CDR2 SNEGSKA (reference sequence). This CDR3 is 14 amino acids long. The CDR3: CSAASLAGSYEQYF. Written as DNA, the CDR3 is TGCAGTGCTGCCTCACTAGCGGGATCCTACGAGCAGTACTTC.

This clonotype was counted between two and nine times. The V and J genes are TRBV12-3 or TRBV12-4 and TRBJ2-3; TRBD2 might be the D (5 bases). CDR3 length: 15 residues. Trimming took off 6 bases at V and 0 bases at J, with 13 bases between the two ends. The CDR3 DNA sequence: TGTGCCAGCAGGGGCCGGACTGGGAGCACAGATACGCAGTATTTT. Translation: CASRGRTGSTDTQYF.

This chain connects TRBV6-1 to TRBJ2-2; 8 bases are a match to TRBD1. Germline values: CDR1 MNHNS, CDR2 SASEGT. Trimming cost V 6 bases and J 5 bases; bases outside gene matches: 5. CDR3 length equals 14 residues. The CDR3 DNA reads as TGTGCCAGCAGGGTGACAGGGGTGACCGGGGAGCTGTTTTTT. Amino acid sequence: CASRVTGVTGELFF.

This chain uses TRBV6-1 with TRBJ1-1; the D is unclear. Germline values: CDR1 MNHNS, CDR2 SASEGT. This CDR3 is built from 16 residues. V was cut by 6 bases and J by 4 bases, with 21 bases left in between. CDR3 nucleotide sequence: TGTGCCAGCAGCCCTATACTTCCTGGCGAAGGCACTGAAGCTTTCTTT. Encoded protein: CASSPILPGEGTEAFF.

The chain recombines TRBV4-3 with TRBJ1-2, with D maybe TRBD1 (6 bases). The ends were cut back, 4 bases at V and 4 bases at J, with 22 bases in the middle. The CDR3 length is 17 residues. Germline assignment: CDR1 LGHNA and CDR2 YSLEER. The CDR3, as DNA: TGCGCCAGCAGCCCGGTTCCACGGGGGCCTACCTCCTATGGCTACACCTTC. Protein product: CASSPVPRGPTSYGYTF.